This T cell receptor (beta chain) was observed in a study of blood T cell repertoires in COVID-19. Study-level background: Samples representing acute and convalescent COVID-19 were sourced from the United States, Italy and Spain. Nucleic acid was either cDNA or gDNA, and it came from T cells, B-cell-depleted T cells, or PBMCs.

This CDR3 has 13 residues. The germline gives CDR1 MNHNY, CDR2 SVGAGI (reference sequence). J lost 7 bases, V lost 7 bases, and 5 bases had no gene match. Recruitment covered about two dozen US areas and drew participants whose ages spanned about 18 to 100 years. Study processing details: Nucleated cell counts were estimated from reference gene primer amplification. Only in-frame clones appear in the TCRdb table, and some are missing; sequencing was by immunoSEQ multiplex PCR. For V, J and clone size, that table is used; D and trimming come from the DNA. The repertoire holds under 250,000 clones, with 70% to 90% as singletons.

The material sequenced was PBMCs or T cells enriched from blood (not recorded which). The chain links TRBV6-6 to TRBJ1-2; 11 bases align to TRBD1. This TCR came from a woman in her fifties or sixties with acute COVID-19. CDR3 sequence (DNA): TGTGCCAGCACCCTGGACAGGGGGCCTGGCTACACCTTC. Translated, it gives CASTLDRGPGYTF.